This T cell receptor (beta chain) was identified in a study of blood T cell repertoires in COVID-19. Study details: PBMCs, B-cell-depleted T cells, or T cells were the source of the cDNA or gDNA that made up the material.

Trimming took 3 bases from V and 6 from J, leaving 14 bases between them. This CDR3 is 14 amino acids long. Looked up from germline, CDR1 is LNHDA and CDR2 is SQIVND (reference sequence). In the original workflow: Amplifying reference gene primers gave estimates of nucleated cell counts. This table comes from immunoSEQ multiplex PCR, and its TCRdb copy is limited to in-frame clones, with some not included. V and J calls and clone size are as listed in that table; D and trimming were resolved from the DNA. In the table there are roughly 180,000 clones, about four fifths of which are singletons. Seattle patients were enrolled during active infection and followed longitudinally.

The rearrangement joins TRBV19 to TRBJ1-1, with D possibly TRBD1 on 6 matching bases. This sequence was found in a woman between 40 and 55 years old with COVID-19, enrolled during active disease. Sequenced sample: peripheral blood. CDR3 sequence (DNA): TGTGCCAGTAGTATGGTGGCAGGGGTCTCTGAAGCTTTCTTT. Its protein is CASSMVAGVSEAFF.